This T cell receptor (beta chain) originates from a study of shared clonotypes between healthy human individuals. General study results and limits: Researchers found naive subsets generally carried larger estimated richness than memory subsets. Shared across a few donors were around 5% of the naive CD4 clonotypes.

Germline V gene data show CDR1 as LNHDA and CDR2 as SQIVND (reference sequence). The CDR3 spans 15 residues. The V and J ends lost 7 bases and 7 bases respectively, with 17 bases between them. On this clone: The antigen is undetermined.

Running of the assay took place at deep level. Here immunoSEQ multiplex PCR was the method, and the copy in TCRdb shows in-frame clones only, minus some. The table has about a million clones, around 74% seen once. Sequenced sample: memory CD4+ T cells sorted from blood. Subset given: CD45RA-negative fraction. This sequence originates from a man aged 18 to 30 in good health. The V and J genes are TRBV19 and TRBJ1-6, with no clear D. The CDR3 DNA is TGTGCCAGTAACCCTGCCCTATCCGGCAATTCACCCCTCCACTTT. Protein product: CASNPALSGNSPLHF.